The T cell receptor beta chain described here comes from a study of blood T cell repertoires in COVID-19. The overall study: The origin of the acute and convalescent COVID-19 samples was the United States, Italy and Spain. PBMCs, B-cell-depleted T cells, or T cells provided the cDNA or gDNA that made up the material.

This clone was picked up one time. The CDR3 is made up of 13 amino acids. V dropped 2 bases and J dropped 7 bases, with 11 bases sitting between them. Germline CDR1 and CDR2: SNHLY and FYNNEI. Original methodology: For nucleated cells, counts were estimated from reference gene primer amplification. The protocol was immunoSEQ multiplex PCR, while the TCRdb copy is restricted to in-frame clones and leaves out a portion. V and J calls and clone size are given by that table; D and trimming were obtained from the DNA. The sample shows under 40,000 clones, roughly 84% of them seen only once. This TCR derives from a man in his 70s with active COVID-19. What was sequenced was peripheral blood. V is TRBV2 and J is TRBJ1-2; TRBD1 might be the D (6 bases). The CDR3 sequence is CASSERGLLGYTF. The CDR3 coding sequence is TGTGCCAGCAGTGAAAGGGGGTTACTTGGCTACACCTTC.